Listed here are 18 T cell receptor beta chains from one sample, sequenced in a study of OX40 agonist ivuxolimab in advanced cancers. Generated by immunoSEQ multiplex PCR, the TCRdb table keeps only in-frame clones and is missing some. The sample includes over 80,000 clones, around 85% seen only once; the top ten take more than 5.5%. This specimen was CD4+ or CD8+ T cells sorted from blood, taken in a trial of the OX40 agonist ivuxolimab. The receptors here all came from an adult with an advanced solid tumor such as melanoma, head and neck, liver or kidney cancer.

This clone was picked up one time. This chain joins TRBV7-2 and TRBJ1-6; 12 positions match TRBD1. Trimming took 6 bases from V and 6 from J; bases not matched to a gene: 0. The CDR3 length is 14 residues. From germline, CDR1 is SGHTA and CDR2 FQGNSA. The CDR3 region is CASRGQGANSPLHF. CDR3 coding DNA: TGTGCCAGCAGGGGACAGGGGGCTAATTCACCCCTCCACTTT.

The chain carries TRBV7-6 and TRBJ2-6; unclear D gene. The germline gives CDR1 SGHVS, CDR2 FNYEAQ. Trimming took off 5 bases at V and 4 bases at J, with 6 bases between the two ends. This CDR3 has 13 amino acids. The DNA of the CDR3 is TGTGCCAGCAGCCCTTGGGGGGCCAACGTCCTGACTTTC. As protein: CASSPWGANVLTF.

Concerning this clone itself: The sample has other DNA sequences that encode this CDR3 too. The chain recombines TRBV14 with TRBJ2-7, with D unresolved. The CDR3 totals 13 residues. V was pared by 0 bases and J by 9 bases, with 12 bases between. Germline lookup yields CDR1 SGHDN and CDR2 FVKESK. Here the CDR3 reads CASSQERVGGQYF. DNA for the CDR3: TGTGCCAGCAGCCAAGAAAGGGTTGGCGGGCAGTACTTC.

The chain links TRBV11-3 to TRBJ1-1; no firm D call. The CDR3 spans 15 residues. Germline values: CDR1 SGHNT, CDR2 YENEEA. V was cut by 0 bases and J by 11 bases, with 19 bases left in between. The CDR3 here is CASSLDNNRGLWAFF. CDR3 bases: TGTGCCAGCAGCTTAGATAATAATCGAGGGCTTTGGGCTTTCTTT.

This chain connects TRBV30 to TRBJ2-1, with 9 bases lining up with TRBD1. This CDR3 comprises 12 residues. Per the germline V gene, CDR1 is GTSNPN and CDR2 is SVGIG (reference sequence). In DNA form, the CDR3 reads TGTGCAGGGACAGGGCGATACAATGAGCAGTTCTTC. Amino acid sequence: CAGTGRYNEQFF.

CDR3 coding DNA: TGTGCCACCAGCAGAGACCCCCAAAAGAACACTGAAGCTTTCTTT. Amino acids: CATSRDPQKNTEAFF. The chain carries TRBV15 and TRBJ1-1; D gene ambiguous. The V end lost 0 bases, the J end lost 1 base, and 9 bases lay between the germline ends. CDR1 and CDR2 from the germline V gene are LNHNV and YYDKDF (reference sequence). The length of the CDR3 is 15 residues.

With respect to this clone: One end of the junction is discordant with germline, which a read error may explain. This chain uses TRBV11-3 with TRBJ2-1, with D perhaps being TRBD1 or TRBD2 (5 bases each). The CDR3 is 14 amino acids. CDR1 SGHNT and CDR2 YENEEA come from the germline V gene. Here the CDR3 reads CASSLDGGGEWGIF. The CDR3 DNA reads TGTGCCAGCAGCTTAGACGGTGGCGGTGAGTGGGGGATCTTC.

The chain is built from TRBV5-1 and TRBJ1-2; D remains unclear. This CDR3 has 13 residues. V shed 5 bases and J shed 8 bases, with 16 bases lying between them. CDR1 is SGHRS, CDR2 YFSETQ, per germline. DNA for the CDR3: TGCGCCAGCAGAGAGAATACCTATGAAGGCTACACCTTC. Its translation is CASRENTYEGYTF.

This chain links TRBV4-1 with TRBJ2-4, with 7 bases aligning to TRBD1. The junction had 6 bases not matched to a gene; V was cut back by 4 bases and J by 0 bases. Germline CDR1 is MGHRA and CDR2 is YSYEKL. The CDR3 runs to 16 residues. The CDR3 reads CASSPGTDLAKNIQYF. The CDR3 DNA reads TGCGCCAGCAGCCCAGGGACAGACTTAGCCAAAAACATTCAGTACTTC.

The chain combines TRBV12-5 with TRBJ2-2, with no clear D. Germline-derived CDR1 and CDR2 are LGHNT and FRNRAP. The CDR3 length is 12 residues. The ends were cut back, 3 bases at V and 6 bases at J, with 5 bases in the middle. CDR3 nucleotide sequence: TGTGCTAGTGGTTTCTTGTCCGGGGAGCTGTTTTTT. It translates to CASGFLSGELFF.

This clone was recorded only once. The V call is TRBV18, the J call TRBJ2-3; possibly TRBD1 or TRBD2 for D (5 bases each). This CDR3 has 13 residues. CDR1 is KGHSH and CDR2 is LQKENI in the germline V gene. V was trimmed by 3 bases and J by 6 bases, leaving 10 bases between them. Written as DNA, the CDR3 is TGTGCCAGCTCACCTGGGGGTATTGATACGCAGTATTTT. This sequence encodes CASSPGGIDTQYF.

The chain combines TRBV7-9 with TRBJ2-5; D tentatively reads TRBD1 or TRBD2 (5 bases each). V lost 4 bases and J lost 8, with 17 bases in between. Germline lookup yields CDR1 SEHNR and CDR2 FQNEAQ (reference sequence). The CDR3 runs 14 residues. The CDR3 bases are TGTGCCAGCAGCTACCGGGACGCTACTGGCACCCAGTACTTC. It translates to CASSYRDATGTQYF.

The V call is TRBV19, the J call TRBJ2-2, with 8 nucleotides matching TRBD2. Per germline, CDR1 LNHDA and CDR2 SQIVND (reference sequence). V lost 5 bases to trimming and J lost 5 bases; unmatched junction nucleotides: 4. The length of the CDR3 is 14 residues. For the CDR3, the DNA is TGTGCCAGTAGTTTTAGCGGGGTAACCGGGGAGCTGTTTTTT. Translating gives CASSFSGVTGELFF. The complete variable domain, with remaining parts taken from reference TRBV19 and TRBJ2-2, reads DGGITQSPKYLFRKEGQNVTLSCEQNLNHDAMYWYRQDPGQGLRLIYYSQIVNDFQKGDIAEGYSVSREKKESFPLTVTSAQKNPTAFYLCASSFSGVTGELFFGEGSRLTVL.

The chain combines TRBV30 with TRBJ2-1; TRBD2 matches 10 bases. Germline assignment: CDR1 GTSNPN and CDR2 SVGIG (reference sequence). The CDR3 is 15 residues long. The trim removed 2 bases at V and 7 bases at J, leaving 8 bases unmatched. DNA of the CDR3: TGTGCCTGGAGTCGGAGCGGGGGGGCCCTAAATGAGCAGTTCTTC. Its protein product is CAWSRSGGALNEQFF.

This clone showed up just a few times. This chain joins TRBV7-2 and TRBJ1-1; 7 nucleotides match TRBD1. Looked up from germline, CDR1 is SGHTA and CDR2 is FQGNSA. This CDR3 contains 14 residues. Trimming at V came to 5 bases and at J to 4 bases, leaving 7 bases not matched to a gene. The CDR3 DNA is TGTGCCAGCAGCCCGTCAGGGGGAGTCACTGAAGCTTTCTTT. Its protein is CASSPSGGVTEAFF.

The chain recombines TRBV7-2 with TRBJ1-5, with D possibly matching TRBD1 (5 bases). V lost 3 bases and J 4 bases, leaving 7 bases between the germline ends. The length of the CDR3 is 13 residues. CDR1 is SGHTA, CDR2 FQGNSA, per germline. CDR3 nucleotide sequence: TGTGCCAGCAGCTTCCACAGGAATCAGCCCCAGCATTTT. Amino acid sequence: CASSFHRNQPQHF.

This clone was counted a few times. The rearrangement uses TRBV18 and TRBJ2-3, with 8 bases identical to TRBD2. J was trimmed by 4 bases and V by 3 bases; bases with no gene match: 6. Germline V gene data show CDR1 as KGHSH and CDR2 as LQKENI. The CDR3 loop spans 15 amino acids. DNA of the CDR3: TGTGCCAGCTCACCCTACGGGGGGGCCTCAGATACGCAGTATTTT. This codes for CASSPYGGASDTQYF.

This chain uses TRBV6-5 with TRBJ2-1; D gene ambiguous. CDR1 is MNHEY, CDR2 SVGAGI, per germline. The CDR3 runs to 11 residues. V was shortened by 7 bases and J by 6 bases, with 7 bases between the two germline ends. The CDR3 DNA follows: TGTGCCAGCACCTCCCTCAATGAGCAGTTCTTC. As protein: CASTSLNEQFF.